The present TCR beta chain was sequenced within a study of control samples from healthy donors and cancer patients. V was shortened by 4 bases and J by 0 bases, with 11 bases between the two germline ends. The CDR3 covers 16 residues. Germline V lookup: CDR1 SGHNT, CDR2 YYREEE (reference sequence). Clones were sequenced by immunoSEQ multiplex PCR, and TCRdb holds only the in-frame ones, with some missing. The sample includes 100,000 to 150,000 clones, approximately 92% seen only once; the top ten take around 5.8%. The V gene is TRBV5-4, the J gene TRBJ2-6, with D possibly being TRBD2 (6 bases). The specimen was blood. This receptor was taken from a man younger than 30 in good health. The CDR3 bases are TGTGCCAGCAGCCGGGGCGGGGACTCTGGGGCCAACGTCCTGACTTTC. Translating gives CASSRGGDSGANVLTF.